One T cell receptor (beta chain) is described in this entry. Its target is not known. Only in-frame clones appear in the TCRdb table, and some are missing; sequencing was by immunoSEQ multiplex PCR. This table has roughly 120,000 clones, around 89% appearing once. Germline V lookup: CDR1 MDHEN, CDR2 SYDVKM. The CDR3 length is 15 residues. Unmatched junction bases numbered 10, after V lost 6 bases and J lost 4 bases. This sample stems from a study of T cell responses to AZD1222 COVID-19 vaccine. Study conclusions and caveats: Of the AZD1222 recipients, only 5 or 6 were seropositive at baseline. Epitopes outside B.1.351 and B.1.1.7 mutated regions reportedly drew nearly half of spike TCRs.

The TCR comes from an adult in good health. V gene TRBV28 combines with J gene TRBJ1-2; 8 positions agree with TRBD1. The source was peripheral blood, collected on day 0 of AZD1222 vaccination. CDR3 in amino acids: CASRGRTGHFYGYTF. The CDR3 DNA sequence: TGTGCCAGCAGAGGCCGGACAGGGCACTTCTATGGCTACACCTTC.